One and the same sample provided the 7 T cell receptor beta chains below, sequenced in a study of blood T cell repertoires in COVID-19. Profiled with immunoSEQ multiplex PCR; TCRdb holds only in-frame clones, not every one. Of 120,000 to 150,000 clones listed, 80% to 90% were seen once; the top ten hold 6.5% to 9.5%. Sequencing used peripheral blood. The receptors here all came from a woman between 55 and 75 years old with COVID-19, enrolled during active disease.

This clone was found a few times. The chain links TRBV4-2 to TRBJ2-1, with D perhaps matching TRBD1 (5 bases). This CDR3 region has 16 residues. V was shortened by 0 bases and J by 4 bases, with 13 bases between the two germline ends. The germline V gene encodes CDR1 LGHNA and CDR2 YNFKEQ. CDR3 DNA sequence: TGTGCCAGCAGCCAAGATCCCAACAGGCCGTACAATGAGCAGTTCTTC. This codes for CASSQDPNRPYNEQFF.

CDR3 region: CASSPRGQPQHF. CDR3 coding DNA: TGTGCCAGCAGCCCTAGGGGTCAGCCCCAGCATTTT. V and J are TRBV5-4 and TRBJ1-5; TRBD1 is a possible D gene (5 bases). Germline values: CDR1 SGHNT, CDR2 YYREEE (reference sequence). There are 12 residues in the CDR3. V was clipped by 4 bases and J by 6 bases, with 8 bases between them.

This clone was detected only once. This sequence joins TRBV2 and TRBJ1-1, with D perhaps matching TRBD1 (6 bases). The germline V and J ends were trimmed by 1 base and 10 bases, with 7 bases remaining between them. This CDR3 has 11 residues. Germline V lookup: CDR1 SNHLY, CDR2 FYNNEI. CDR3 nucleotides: TGTGCCAGCAGTGAAGACAGGGCAGCTTTCTTT. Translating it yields CASSEDRAAFF. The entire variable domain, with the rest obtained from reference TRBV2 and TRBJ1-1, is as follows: EPEVTQTPSHQVTQMGQEVILRCVPISNHLYFYWYRQILGQKVEFLVSFYNNEISEKSEIFDDQFSVERPDGSNFTLKIRSTKLEDSAMYFCASSEDRAAFFGQGTRLTVV.

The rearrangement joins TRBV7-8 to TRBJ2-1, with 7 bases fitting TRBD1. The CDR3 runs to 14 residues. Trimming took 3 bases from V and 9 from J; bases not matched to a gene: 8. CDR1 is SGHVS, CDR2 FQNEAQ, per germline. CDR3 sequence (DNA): TGTGCCAGCAGCTTGGACAGGAACACAGCTGAGCAGTTCTTC. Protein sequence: CASSLDRNTAEQFF.

In DNA form, the CDR3 reads TGTGCCAGCAGCGCAAATGGTCCTGCTAGCGGAAAAGAGACCCAGTACTTC. It specifies CASSANGPASGKETQYF. This chain uses TRBV7-3 with TRBJ2-5; 7 bases match TRBD2. V lost 5 bases and J lost 3; bases outside the gene matches: 15. CDR1 is SGHTA and CDR2 is FQGTGA in the germline V gene. CDR3 length: 17 residues. Filled out from reference TRBV7-3 and TRBJ2-5, the complete variable domain reads GAGVSQTPSNKVTEKGKYVELRCDPISGHTALYWYRQSLGQGPEFLIYFQGTGAADDSGLPNDRFFAVRPEGSVSTLKIQRTERGDSAVYLCASSANGPASGKETQYFGPGTRLLVL.

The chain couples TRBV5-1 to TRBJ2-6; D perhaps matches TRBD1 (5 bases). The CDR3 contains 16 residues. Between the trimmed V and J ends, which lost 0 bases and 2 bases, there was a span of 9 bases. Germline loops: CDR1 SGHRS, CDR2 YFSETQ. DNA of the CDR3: TGCGCCAGCAGCTTGGGTTGGACAACTGGGGCCAACGTCCTGACTTTC. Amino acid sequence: CASSLGWTTGANVLTF.

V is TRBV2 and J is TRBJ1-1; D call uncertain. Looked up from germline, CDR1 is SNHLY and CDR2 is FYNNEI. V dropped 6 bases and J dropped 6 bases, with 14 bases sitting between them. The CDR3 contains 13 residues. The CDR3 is CASRRLELPEAFF. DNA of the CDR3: TGTGCCAGCAGACGCCTCGAGCTCCCTGAAGCTTTCTTT.